The clone carrying this T cell receptor (beta chain) was observed a handful of times. Trimming cost V 3 bases and J 6 bases; bases outside gene matches: 8. This CDR3 has 15 residues. As it was prepared, the TCRbeta library received unique molecular identifiers. Via MiXCR, TCRdb re-called the PCR reads, giving one row per CDR3 protein. The sample holds roughly 400,000 distinct CDR3 sequences; roughly 21% are singletons and the top ten take around 3.9%. The data belong to a study of T-cell reconstitution after alpha-beta-depleted transplantation in children. The sample was PBMCs from the stem cell graft donor, taken from the stem cell graft. The origin of this receptor is a human donor who donated a stem cell graft to a child with acute myeloid leukemia. The chain combines TRBV12-3 or TRBV12-4 with TRBJ2-7, with 10 bases matching TRBD2. CDR3 loop: CASSLTLAGDIEQYF. DNA for the CDR3: TGTGCCAGCAGTTTGACGCTAGCGGGAGATATCGAGCAGTACTTC.